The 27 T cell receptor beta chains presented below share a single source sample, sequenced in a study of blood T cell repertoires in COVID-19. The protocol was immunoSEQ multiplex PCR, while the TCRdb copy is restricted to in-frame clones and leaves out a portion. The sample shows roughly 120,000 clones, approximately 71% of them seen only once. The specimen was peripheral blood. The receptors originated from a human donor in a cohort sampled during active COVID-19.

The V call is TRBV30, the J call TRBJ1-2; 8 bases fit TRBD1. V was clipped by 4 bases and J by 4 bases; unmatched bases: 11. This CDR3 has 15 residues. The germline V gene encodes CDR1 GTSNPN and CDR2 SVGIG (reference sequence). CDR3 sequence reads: CAWTTPRGRFYGYTF. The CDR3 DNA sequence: TGTGCCTGGACCACTCCCAGGGGGCGTTTCTATGGCTACACCTTC.

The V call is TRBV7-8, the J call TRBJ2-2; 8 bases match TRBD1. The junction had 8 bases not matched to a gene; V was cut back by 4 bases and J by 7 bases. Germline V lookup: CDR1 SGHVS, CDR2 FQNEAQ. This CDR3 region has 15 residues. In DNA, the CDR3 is TGTGCCAGCAGCTGGCGGACAGGGAGAGTCGGGGAGCTGTTTTTT. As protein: CASSWRTGRVGELFF.

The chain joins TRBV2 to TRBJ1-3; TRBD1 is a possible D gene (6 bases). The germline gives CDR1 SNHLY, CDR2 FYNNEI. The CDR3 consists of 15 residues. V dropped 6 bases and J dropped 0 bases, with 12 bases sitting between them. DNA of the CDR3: TGTGCCAGCAGGCAGGGGACGCTCTCTGGAAACACCATATATTTT. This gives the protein CASRQGTLSGNTIYF.

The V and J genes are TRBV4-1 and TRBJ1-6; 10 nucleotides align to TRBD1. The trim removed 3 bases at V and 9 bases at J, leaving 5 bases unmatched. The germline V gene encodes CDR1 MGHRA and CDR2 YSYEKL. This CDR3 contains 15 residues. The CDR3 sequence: CASSHRQGAASPLHF. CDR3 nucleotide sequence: TGCGCCAGCAGCCATAGACAGGGGGCTGCTTCACCCCTCCACTTT.

This CDR3 is CATRDRGLRGYTF. The DNA for the CDR3 is TGTGCCACCCGGGACAGGGGGCTGAGGGGCTACACCTTC. The chain carries TRBV24-1 and TRBJ1-2; the match to TRBD1 covers 12 bases. Unmatched junction bases numbered 6, after V lost 9 bases and J lost 8 bases. The germline V gene has CDR1 KGHDR and CDR2 SFDVKD. The CDR3 has 13 amino acids.

CDR3 protein: CAWNGGASNQPQHF. The CDR3, as DNA: TGTGCCTGGAATGGGGGGGCTAGCAATCAGCCCCAGCATTTT. The gene calls are TRBV30 and TRBJ1-5; TRBD1 is a possible D gene (6 bases). Trimming removed 4 bases at V and 0 bases at J, with 10 bases between. The CDR3 spans 14 residues. Germline assignment: CDR1 GTSNPN and CDR2 SVGIG (reference sequence).

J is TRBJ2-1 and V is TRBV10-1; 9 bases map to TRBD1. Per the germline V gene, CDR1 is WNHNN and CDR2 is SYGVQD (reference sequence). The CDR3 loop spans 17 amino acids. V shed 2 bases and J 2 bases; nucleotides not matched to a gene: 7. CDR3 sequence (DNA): TGCGCCAGCAGTGAGAGCAACCGGGACAGGGCCTACAATGAGCAGTTCTTC. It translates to CASSESNRDRAYNEQFF.

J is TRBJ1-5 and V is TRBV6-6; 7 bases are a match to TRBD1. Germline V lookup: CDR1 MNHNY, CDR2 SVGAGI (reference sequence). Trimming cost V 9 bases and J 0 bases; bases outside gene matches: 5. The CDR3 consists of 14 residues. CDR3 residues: CASFRGDSNQPQHF. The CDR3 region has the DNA TGTGCCAGTTTCAGGGGGGATAGCAATCAGCCCCAGCATTTT.

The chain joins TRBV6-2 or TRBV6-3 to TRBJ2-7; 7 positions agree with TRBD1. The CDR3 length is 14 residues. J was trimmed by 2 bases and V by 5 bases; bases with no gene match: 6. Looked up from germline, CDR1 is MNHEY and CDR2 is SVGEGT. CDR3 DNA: TGTGCCAGCAGTCTAACAGGGGTCCCCTACGAGCAGTACTTC. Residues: CASSLTGVPYEQYF.

The CDR3 DNA is TGTGCCAGTAGTGCCCGACTAGCGGGAGTGAAGGGGGAGCTGTTTTTT. Translated, it gives CASSARLAGVKGELFF. The rearrangement uses TRBV19 and TRBJ2-2; 12 nucleotides line up with TRBD2. V lost 5 bases to trimming and J lost 8 bases; unmatched junction nucleotides: 9. Germline CDR1 and CDR2: LNHDA and SQIVND (reference sequence). The CDR3 extends over 16 amino acids.

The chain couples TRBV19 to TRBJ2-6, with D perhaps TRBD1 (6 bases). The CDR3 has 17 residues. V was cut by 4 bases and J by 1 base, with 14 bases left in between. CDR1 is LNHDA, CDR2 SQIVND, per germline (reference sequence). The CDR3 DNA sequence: TGTGCCAGTAGTAAGGGGACATTCGGGTCTGGGGCCAACGTCCTGACTTTC. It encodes CASSKGTFGSGANVLTF.

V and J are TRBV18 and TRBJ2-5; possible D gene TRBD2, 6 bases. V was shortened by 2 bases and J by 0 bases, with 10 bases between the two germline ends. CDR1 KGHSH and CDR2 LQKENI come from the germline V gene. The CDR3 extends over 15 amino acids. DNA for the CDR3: TGTGCCAGCTCACCAATAGCGGACTACCAAGAGACCCAGTACTTC. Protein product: CASSPIADYQETQYF.

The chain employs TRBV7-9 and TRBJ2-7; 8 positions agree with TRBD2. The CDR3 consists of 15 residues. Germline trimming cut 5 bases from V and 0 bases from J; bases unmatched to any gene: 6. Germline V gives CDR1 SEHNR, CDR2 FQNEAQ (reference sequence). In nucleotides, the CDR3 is TGTGCCAGCAGCGGGGGCGGGAGGAGCTCCTACGAGCAGTACTTC. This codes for CASSGGGRSSYEQYF.

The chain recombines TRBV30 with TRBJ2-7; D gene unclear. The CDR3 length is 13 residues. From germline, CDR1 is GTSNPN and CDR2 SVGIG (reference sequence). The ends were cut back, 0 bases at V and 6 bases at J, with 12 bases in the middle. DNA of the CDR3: TGTGCCTGGAGTGTAAGCACCCTCGGCGAGCAGTACTTC. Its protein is CAWSVSTLGEQYF. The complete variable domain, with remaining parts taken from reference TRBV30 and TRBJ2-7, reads SQTIHQWPATLVQPVGSPLSLECTVEGTSNPNLYWYRQAAGRGLQLLFYSVGIGQISSEVPQNLSASRPQDRQFILSSKKLLLSDSGFYLCAWSVSTLGEQYFGPGTRLTVT.

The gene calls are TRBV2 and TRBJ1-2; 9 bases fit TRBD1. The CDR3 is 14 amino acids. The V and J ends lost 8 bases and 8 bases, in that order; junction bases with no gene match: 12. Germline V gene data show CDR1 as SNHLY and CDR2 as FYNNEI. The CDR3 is CASYRDREFGGYTF. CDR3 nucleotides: TGTGCCAGCTACCGGGACAGGGAATTTGGCGGCTACACCTTC.

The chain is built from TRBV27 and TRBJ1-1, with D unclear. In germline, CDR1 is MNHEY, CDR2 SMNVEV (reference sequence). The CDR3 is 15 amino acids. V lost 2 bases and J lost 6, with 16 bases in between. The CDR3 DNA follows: TGTGCCAGCAGTTTAAATACCCCGGTAAATGCTGAAGCTTTCTTT. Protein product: CASSLNTPVNAEAFF.

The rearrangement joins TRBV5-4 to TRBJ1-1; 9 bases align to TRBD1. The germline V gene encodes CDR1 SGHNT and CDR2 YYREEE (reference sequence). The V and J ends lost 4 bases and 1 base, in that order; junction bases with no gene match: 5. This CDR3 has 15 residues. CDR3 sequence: CASSRTTGGNTEAFF. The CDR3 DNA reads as TGTGCCAGCAGCCGGACGACAGGGGGGAACACTGAAGCTTTCTTT.

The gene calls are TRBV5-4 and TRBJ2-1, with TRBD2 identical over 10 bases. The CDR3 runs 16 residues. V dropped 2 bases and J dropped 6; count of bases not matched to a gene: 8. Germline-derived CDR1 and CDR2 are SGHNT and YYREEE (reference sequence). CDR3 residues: CASSLSPGTSVNEQFF. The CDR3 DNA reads TGTGCCAGCAGCTTATCGCCCGGGACTAGCGTCAATGAGCAGTTCTTC. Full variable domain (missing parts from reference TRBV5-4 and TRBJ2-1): ETGVTQSPTHLIKTRGQQVTLRCSSQSGHNTVSWYQQALGQGPQFIFQYYREEENGRGNFPPRFSGLQFPNYSSELNVNALELDDSALYLCASSLSPGTSVNEQFFGPGTRLTVL.

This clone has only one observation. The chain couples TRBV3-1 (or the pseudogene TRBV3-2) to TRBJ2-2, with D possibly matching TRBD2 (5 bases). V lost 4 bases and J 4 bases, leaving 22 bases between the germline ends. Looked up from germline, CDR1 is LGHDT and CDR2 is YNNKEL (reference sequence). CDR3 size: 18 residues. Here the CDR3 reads CASSLPRPPAAVTGELFF. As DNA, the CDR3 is TGTGCCAGCAGCCTCCCCAGGCCGCCAGCGGCGGTCACCGGGGAGCTGTTTTTT.

CDR3 amino acids: CASSQDMREGIYNEQFF. CDR3 DNA: TGTGCCAGCAGCCAAGATATGAGGGAGGGGATCTACAATGAGCAGTTCTTC. This chain links TRBV3-1 (or the pseudogene TRBV3-2) with TRBJ2-1; 7 nucleotides line up with TRBD2. The germline CDR1 and CDR2 sequences are LGHDT and YNNKEL (reference sequence). This CDR3 contains 17 residues. Unmatched junction bases numbered 8, after V lost 0 bases and J lost 3 bases.

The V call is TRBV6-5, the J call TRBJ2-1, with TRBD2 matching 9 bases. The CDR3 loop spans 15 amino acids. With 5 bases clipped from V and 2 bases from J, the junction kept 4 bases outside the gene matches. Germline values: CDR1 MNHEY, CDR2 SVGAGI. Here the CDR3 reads CASSPTSGTYNEQFF. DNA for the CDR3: TGTGCCAGCAGTCCGACTAGCGGCACCTACAATGAGCAGTTCTTC.

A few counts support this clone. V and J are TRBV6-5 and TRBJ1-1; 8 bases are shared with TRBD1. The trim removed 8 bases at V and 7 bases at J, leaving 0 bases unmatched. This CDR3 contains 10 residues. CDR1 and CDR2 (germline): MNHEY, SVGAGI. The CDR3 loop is CASGTGEAFF. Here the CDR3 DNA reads TGTGCCAGCGGGACAGGTGAAGCTTTCTTT.

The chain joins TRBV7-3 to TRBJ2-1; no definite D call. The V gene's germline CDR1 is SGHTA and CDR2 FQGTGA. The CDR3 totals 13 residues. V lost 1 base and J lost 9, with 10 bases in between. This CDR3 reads CASSLNPRSEQFF. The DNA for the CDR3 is TGTGCCAGCAGCTTAAACCCCCGGAGTGAGCAGTTCTTC. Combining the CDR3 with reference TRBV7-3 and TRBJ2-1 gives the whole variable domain GAGVSQTPSNKVTEKGKYVELRCDPISGHTALYWYRQSLGQGPEFLIYFQGTGAADDSGLPNDRFFAVRPEGSVSTLKIQRTERGDSAVYLCASSLNPRSEQFFGPGTRLTVL.

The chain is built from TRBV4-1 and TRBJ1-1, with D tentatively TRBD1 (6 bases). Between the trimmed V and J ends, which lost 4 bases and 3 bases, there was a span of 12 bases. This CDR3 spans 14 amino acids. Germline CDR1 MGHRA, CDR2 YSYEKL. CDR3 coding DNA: TGCGCCAGCAGCCTCGCAGGGGTTCACACTGAAGCTTTCTTT. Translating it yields CASSLAGVHTEAFF.

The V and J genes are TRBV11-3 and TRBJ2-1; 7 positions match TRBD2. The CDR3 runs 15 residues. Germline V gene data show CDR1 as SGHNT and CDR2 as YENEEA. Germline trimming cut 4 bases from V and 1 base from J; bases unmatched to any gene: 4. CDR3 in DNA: TGTGCCAGCAGCTCCCTAGCGGAGTCCTACAATGAGCAGTTCTTC. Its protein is CASSSLAESYNEQFF.

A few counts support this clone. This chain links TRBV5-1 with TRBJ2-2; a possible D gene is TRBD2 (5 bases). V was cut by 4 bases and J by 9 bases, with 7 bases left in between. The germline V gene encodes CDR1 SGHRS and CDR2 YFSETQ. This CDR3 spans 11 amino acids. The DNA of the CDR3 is TGCGCCAGCAGCCTCGGGAGGGAGCTGTTTTTT. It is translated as CASSLGRELFF.

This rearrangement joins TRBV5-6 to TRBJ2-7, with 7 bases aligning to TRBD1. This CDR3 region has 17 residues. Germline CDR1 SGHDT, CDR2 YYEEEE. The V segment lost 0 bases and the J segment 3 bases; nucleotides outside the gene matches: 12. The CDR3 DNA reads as TGTGCCAGCAGCTTGGGCCCCTTAGAGGGGGCATTCTACGAGCAGTACTTC. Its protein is CASSLGPLEGAFYEQYF.